A selection of T cell receptor beta chains follows, all from one sample in a study of Ad26.COV2.S vaccination and SARS-CoV-2 variants. Here immunoSEQ multiplex PCR was the method, and the copy in TCRdb shows in-frame clones only, minus some. The sample includes roughly 500,000 clones, 89% seen only once; the top ten take just over 2.5%. This specimen was peripheral blood, taken in a trial of Ad26.COV2.S vaccine versus placebo. The receptor source for this set is a person between 18 and 65 years old who received the Ad26.COV2.S COVID-19 vaccine or a placebo. CDR3s include the opening cysteine and the closing phenylalanine or tryptophan. The order of the fields is CDR3 DNA, CDR3 protein, V gene, J gene, clone size, D gene. A D gene is named only where the DNA matches it firmly. Clone size, where shown, is once, few, many, or a class for clones that have expanded.

TGTGCCAGTAGTATAGATTTCTCTGGCTCGAACACTGAAGCTTTCTTT	CASSIDFSGSNTEAFF	TRBV19	TRBJ1-1	-	-
TGTGCCAGCAGCTCGGACAGGGGGCGATATGGCTACACCTTC	CASSSDRGRYGYTF	TRBV5-6	TRBJ1-2	-	TRBD1
TGTGCCAGCAGTTACTCGACAGCTTCCTATGGCTACACCTTC	CASSYSTASYGYTF	TRBV6-5	TRBJ1-2	-	-
TGTGCCAGCAGCCAACCTTCGGGGAACTACGAGCAGTACTTC	CASSQPSGNYEQYF	TRBV3-1/TRBV3-2	TRBJ2-7	-	-
TGTGCCAGCAGCCAAAACAACCAGCCCCAGCATTTT	CASSQNNQPQHF	TRBV3-1/TRBV3-2	TRBJ1-5	-	-
TGTGCCAGCAGTGAGAGCTCCTACAATGAGCAGTTCTTC	CASSESSYNEQFF	TRBV12-3/TRBV12-4	TRBJ2-1	-	-
TGTGCCAGCAGCTTATCAGGGATTGGCACTGAAGCTTTCTTT	CASSLSGIGTEAFF	TRBV7-2	TRBJ1-1	-	-
TGTGCCAGCAGCGCGTTAGCGGGAGGGGGCCCGGGAGATACGCAGTATTTT	CASSALAGGGPGDTQYF	TRBV9	TRBJ2-3	-	TRBD2
TGTGCCAGCTCACCACTCGGGTTTAATGAAAAACTGTTTTTT	CASSPLGFNEKLFF	TRBV18	TRBJ1-4	few	-
TGCAGTGCTAGTTCGGGCAGTGAGGGGGATGAGCAGTTCTTC	CSASSGSEGDEQFF	TRBV20-1	TRBJ2-1	-	-
TGTGCCAGCAGTTTGAGGGGGGCGGGCACCGGGGAGCTGTTTTTT	CASSLRGAGTGELFF	TRBV28	TRBJ2-2	few	-
TGTGCCAGCTCACCACGACTTATTGACTCTGGGGCCAACGTCCTGACTTTC	CASSPRLIDSGANVLTF	TRBV18	TRBJ2-6	-	-
TGCGCCAGCAGCTTGGGCCGGGACAGGGGATCAGATACGCAGTATTTT	CASSLGRDRGSDTQYF	TRBV5-1	TRBJ2-3	-	TRBD1
TGCGCCAGCAGCCAAGTAGCCAGGAACACTGAAGCTTTCTTT	CASSQVARNTEAFF	TRBV4-3	TRBJ1-1	-	-
TGTGCCAGCAGCTTGAACATGATCTCTGTCGGAAACACCATATATTTT	CASSLNMISVGNTIYF	TRBV5-8	TRBJ1-3	-	-
TGTGCCAGCAGCGCGGTTGGGAGACCCGAAAAACTGTTTTTT	CASSAVGRPEKLFF	TRBV9	TRBJ1-4	-	-
TGTGCCAGCAGTATGGACAGGGGTTTGGGAAAAGGCTACACCTTC	CASSMDRGLGKGYTF	TRBV28	TRBJ1-2	-	TRBD1
TGTGCCAGCAGTTTAGACCGGGACTTCAGTTACAATGAGCAGTTCTTC	CASSLDRDFSYNEQFF	TRBV27	TRBJ2-1	-	-
TGTGCCAGCAGTTACGGTCTTACGCAGTATTTT	CASSYGLTQYF	TRBV6-5	TRBJ2-3	-	-
TGTGCCAGCAGCCAGCGAACAGGGGTTGGCTATGGTGTAAAACTGTTTTTT	CASSQRTGVGYGVKLFF	TRBV3-1/TRBV3-2	TRBJ1-4	once	TRBD1
TGTGCCAGCAGTGTTCAGGGGGCGACTCAGCCCCAGCATTTT	CASSVQGATQPQHF	TRBV2	TRBJ1-5	few	TRBD1
TGTGCCAGCAGGCGGATCAATGAGCAGTTCTTC	CASRRINEQFF	TRBV6-5	TRBJ2-1	-	-
TGTGCCAGCAGCCAAGACCCTAGCGGGGGCTTCTACGAGCAGTACTTC	CASSQDPSGGFYEQYF	TRBV4-2	TRBJ2-7	-	TRBD2
TGTGCCAGCAGCGTAGCCGGGACTACAGGGGGGACCCTCCACTTT	CASSVAGTTGGTLHF	TRBV9	TRBJ1-6	-	TRBD1
TGTGCCAGCAGTAAAGCGGGAGAGGGGTACAATGAGCAGTTCTTC	CASSKAGEGYNEQFF	TRBV9	TRBJ2-1	-	TRBD2
TGCGCCAGCAGCTTGGGGGCAGGGGGTGAGAGTGAGCAGTACTTC	CASSLGAGGESEQYF	TRBV5-1	TRBJ2-7	-	TRBD1
TGTGCCTGGAGTGTACTAGGCAGTGAAGCTTTCTTT	CAWSVLGSEAFF	TRBV30	TRBJ1-1	-	-
TGTGCCTGGAGTATTGGACAGGGAGGGAATTCACCCCTCCACTTT	CAWSIGQGGNSPLHF	TRBV30	TRBJ1-6	few	TRBD1
TGTGCCAGCAGCCGAGGTCGAAGGACCATATATTTT	CASSRGRRTIYF	TRBV7-2	TRBJ1-3	-	-
TGCAGCGTTGAGCTAGCGGGGGTTAAAAACATTCAGTACTTC	CSVELAGVKNIQYF	TRBV29-1	TRBJ2-4	-	TRBD2
TGTGCCAGCAGTGAACCCGGGGACAGGCCAACCTACAATGAGCAGTTCTTC	CASSEPGDRPTYNEQFF	TRBV2	TRBJ2-1	-	TRBD1
TGTGCCAGTAGTAGGGGACCGGGACAGAGCTCCTATAATTCACCCCTCCACTTT	CASSRGPGQSSYNSPLHF	TRBV19	TRBJ1-6	-	TRBD1
TGCGCCAGCAGCCGGGATTCTTTTTCTGGACAAGAGACCCAGTACTTC	CASSRDSFSGQETQYF	TRBV4-3	TRBJ2-5	-	-
TGTGCCAGCAGCTTTCCTACAGGAGAAATATATGGCTACACCTTC	CASSFPTGEIYGYTF	TRBV5-4	TRBJ1-2	-	-
TGTGCCAGCAGCTTAGTCAGGGCCAATGAGCAGTTCTTC	CASSLVRANEQFF	TRBV7-9	TRBJ2-1	-	-
TGTGCCAGCAGCTCTCCTGTTTATGGCTACACCTTC	CASSSPVYGYTF	TRBV3-1/TRBV3-2	TRBJ1-2	once	-
TGTGCCAGCAACGCCGGGGCGTGGAACTATGGCTACACCTTC	CASNAGAWNYGYTF	TRBV5-5	TRBJ1-2	-	-
TGTGCCAGCAGCGGATCCCCTGCTGGCTACGAGCAGTACTTC	CASSGSPAGYEQYF	TRBV9	TRBJ2-7	few	-
TGTGCCAGCAGCTTAAGGGGGCAGGCCGGGGAGCTGTTTTTT	CASSLRGQAGELFF	TRBV7-2	TRBJ2-2	once	TRBD1